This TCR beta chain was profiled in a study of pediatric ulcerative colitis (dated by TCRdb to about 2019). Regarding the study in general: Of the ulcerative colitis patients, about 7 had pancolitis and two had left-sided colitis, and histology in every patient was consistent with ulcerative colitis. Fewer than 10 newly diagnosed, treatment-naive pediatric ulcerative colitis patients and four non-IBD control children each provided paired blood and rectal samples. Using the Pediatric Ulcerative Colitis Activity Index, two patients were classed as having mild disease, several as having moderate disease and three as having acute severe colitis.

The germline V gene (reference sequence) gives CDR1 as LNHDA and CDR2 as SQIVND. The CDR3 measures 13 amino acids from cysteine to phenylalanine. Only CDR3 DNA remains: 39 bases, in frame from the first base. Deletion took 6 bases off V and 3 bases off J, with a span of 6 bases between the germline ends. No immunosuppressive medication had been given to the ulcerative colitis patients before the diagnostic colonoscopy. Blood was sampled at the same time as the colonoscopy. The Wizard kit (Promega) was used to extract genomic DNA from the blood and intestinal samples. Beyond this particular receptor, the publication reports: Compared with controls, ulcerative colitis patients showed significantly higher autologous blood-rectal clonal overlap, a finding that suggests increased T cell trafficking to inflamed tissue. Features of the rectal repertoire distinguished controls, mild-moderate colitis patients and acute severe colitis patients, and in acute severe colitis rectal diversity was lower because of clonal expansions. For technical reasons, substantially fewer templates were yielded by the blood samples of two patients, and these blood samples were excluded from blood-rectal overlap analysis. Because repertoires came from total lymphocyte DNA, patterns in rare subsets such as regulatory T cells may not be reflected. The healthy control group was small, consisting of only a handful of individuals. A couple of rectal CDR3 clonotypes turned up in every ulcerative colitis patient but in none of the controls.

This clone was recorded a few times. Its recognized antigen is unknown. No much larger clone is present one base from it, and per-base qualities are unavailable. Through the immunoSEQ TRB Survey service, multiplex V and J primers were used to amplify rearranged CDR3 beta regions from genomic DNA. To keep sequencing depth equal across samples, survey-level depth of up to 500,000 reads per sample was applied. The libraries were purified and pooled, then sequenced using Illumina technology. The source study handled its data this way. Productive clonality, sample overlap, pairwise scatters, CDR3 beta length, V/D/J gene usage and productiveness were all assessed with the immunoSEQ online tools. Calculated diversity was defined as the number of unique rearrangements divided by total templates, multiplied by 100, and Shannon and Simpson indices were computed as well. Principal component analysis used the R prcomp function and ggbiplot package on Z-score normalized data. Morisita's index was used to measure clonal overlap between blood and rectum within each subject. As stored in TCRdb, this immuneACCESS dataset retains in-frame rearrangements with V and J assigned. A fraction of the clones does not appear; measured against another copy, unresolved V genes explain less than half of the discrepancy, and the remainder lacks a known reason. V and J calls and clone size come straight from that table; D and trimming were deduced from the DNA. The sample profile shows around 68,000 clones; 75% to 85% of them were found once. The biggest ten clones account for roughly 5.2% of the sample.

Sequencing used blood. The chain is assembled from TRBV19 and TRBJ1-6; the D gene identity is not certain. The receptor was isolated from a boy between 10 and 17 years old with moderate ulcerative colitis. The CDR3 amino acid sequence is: CASREVYNSPLHF. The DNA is TGTGCCAGTAGGGAAGTCTATAATTCACCCCTCCACTTT.